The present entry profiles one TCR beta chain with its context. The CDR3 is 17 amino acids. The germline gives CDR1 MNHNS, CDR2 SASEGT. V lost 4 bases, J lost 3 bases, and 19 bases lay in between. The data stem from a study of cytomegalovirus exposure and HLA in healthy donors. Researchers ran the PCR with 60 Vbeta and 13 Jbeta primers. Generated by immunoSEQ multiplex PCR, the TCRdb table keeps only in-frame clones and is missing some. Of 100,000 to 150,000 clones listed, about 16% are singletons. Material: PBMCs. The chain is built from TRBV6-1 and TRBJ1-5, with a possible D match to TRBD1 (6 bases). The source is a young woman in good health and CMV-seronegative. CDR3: CASSVGAPPYPNQPQHF. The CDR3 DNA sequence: TGTGCCAGCAGTGTGGGGGCGCCTCCTTACCCCAATCAGCCCCAGCATTTT.